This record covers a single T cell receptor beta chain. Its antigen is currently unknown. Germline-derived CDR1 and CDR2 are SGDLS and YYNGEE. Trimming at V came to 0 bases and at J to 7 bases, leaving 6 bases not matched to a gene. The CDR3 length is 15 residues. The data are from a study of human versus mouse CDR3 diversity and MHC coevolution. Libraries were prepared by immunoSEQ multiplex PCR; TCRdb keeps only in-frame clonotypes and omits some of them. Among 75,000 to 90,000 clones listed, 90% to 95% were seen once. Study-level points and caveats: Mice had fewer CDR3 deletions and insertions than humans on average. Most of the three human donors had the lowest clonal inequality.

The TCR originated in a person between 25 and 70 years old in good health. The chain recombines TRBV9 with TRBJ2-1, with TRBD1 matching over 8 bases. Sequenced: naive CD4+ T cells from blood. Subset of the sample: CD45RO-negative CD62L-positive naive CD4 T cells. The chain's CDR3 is CASSVGTGFYNEQFF. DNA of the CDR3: TGTGCCAGCAGCGTAGGGACAGGGTTTTATAATGAGCAGTTCTTC.